A single sample gave rise to the 17 T cell receptor beta chains below, sequenced in a study of cytomegalovirus exposure and HLA in healthy donors. Use of 60 Vbeta and 13 Jbeta primers characterized the PCR. Profiling relied on immunoSEQ multiplex PCR, and the TCRdb table lists in-frame clones only, not all of them. The repertoire holds about 140,000 clones, with around two thirds as singletons. Sequenced input: PBMCs. All receptors derive from a male donor in good health and CMV-seronegative.

This chain links TRBV30 with TRBJ2-3, with a tentative D call TRBD2 (5 bases). This CDR3 is 14 amino acids long. Germline V gene data show CDR1 as GTSNPN and CDR2 as SVGIG (reference sequence). The V gene lost 2 bases and the J gene lost 6 bases, with 15 bases spanning the gap. As DNA, the CDR3 is TGTGCCTGGAGTAGGAGGCCCGGGTGGGATACGCAGTATTTT. Its translation: CAWSRRPGWDTQYF.

This clone has more than one count but fewer than ten. The V gene is TRBV18, the J gene TRBJ2-7; 7 positions agree with TRBD2. V lost 2 bases to trimming and J lost 7 bases; unmatched junction nucleotides: 5. Per germline, CDR1 KGHSH and CDR2 LQKENI. This CDR3 comprises 13 residues. The DNA for the CDR3 is TGTGCCAGCTCACCAAGGGAGGGTGGAGAGCAGTACTTC. This encodes CASSPREGGEQYF.

V usage is TRBV5-1 and J usage is TRBJ2-5; D is unresolved. The J call may be in error: the DNA end matches TRBJ2-7 better. This CDR3 contains 17 residues. The germline gives CDR1 SGHRS, CDR2 YFSETQ. The CDR3 DNA sequence: TGCGCCAGCAGCTTGGACGGCGGCACTTTTAACTCCTACGAGCAGTACTTC. This codes for CASSLDGGTFNSYEQYF.

V and J are TRBV9 and TRBJ1-1, with 8 bases lining up with TRBD1. The CDR3 is 17 residues long. V was pared by 3 bases and J by 3 bases, with 13 bases of the junction left unmatched. CDR1 SGDLS and CDR2 YYNGEE come from the germline V gene. CDR3: CASSDPDPGGSDTEAFF. CDR3 DNA: TGTGCCAGCAGCGACCCCGACCCAGGGGGCAGTGACACTGAAGCTTTCTTT.

The rearrangement uses TRBV10-3 and TRBJ1-3; D might be TRBD1 (6 bases). Trimming removed 9 bases at V and 1 base at J, with 16 bases between. This CDR3 is built from 15 residues. Germline V gives CDR1 ENHRY, CDR2 SYGVKD. CDR3 region: CAISQGMTSGNTIYF. CDR3 nucleotides: TGTGCCATTTCTCAGGGGATGACATCTGGAAACACCATATATTTT.

The chain uses TRBV6-1 and TRBJ2-6; a weak D match, TRBD2 (5 bases). The germline CDR1 and CDR2 sequences are MNHNS and SASEGT. This CDR3 has 15 amino acids. Trimming cost V 6 bases and J 9 bases, with 18 bases left between them. The CDR3 region has the DNA TGTGCCAGCAGCACTAGACTAACCGTTCTCAACGTCCTGACTTTC. Its protein is CASSTRLTVLNVLTF.

The chain has TRBV27 and TRBJ1-5, with TRBD1 as a possible D gene (6 bases). Trimming pared 8 bases from V and 0 bases from J, leaving 17 bases between. The CDR3 runs 16 residues. Germline V CDR1 and CDR2: MNHEY, SMNVEV (reference sequence). The CDR3 protein is CASPRGRGLSNQPQHF. DNA of the CDR3: TGTGCCAGCCCACGGGGCAGGGGCCTTAGCAATCAGCCCCAGCATTTT.

Only one count was recorded for this clone. The chain links TRBV5-1 to TRBJ2-3, with 7 positions matching TRBD1. The CDR3 length is 14 residues. V gave up 4 bases and J gave up 3 bases; unmatched junction bases: 5. Germline V CDR1 and CDR2: SGHRS, YFSETQ. Written as DNA, the CDR3 is TGCGCCAGCAGCAGGCAGGGGGAGACAGATACGCAGTATTTT. Its translation: CASSRQGETDTQYF.

This clone was observed a handful of times. The rearrangement uses TRBV19 and TRBJ2-7; D may be TRBD1 (6 bases). V gave up 6 bases and J gave up 6 bases, with 15 bases separating them. This CDR3 comprises 13 residues. Per the germline V gene, CDR1 is LNHDA and CDR2 is SQIVND (reference sequence). The CDR3 bases are TGTGCCAGTAGACAACAACAGGGTCGCGAGCAGTACTTC. The encoded protein is CASRQQQGREQYF. The variable domain in full, with the rest retrieved from reference TRBV19 and TRBJ2-7, is DGGITQSPKYLFRKEGQNVTLSCEQNLNHDAMYWYRQDPGQGLRLIYYSQIVNDFQKGDIAEGYSVSREKKESFPLTVTSAQKNPTAFYLCASRQQQGREQYFGPGTRLTVT.

The rearrangement links TRBV27 to TRBJ2-3; no firm D call. The CDR3 is made up of 15 amino acids. V lost 6 bases to trimming and J lost 5 bases, with 18 bases between them. Germline CDR1 reads MNHEY; CDR2 reads SMNVEV (reference sequence). The CDR3 reads CASSHPRAEQDTQYF. Written as DNA, the CDR3 is TGTGCCAGCAGCCACCCCCGCGCCGAGCAAGATACGCAGTATTTT.

The chain uses TRBV15 and TRBJ2-7; D ambiguous. Trimming left V 0 bases short and J 7 bases short, with 7 bases between. The CDR3 is 12 residues long. Germline-derived CDR1 and CDR2 are LNHNV and YYDKDF (reference sequence). The CDR3 region is CATSRDWQEQYF. The CDR3 bases are TGTGCCACCAGCAGAGATTGGCAAGAGCAGTACTTC.

The chain employs TRBV19 and TRBJ1-6; 9 bases agree with TRBD1. Germline lookup yields CDR1 LNHDA and CDR2 SQIVND (reference sequence). The V segment lost 9 bases and the J segment 0 bases; nucleotides outside the gene matches: 9. The CDR3 extends over 17 amino acids. DNA for the CDR3: TGTGCCAGCAGGCCCGGGACAGGGAGCTCCTATAATTCACCCCTCCACTTT. Amino acid sequence: CASRPGTGSSYNSPLHF.

This clone was observed once. V usage is TRBV6-5 and J usage is TRBJ1-2, with D possibly being TRBD1 (6 bases). The CDR3 runs to 13 residues. CDR1 is MNHEY and CDR2 is SVGAGI in the germline V gene. V lost 7 bases to trimming and J lost 6 bases, with 15 bases between them. The chain's CDR3 is CASKRGGINGYTF. CDR3 bases: TGTGCCAGCAAAAGAGGGGGAATCAATGGCTACACCTTC.

This clone was detected a few times. V gene TRBV29-1 combines with J gene TRBJ1-1, with 9 bases identical to TRBD1. Looked up from germline, CDR1 is SQVTM and CDR2 is ANQGSEA. The CDR3 is 14 amino acids. V was clipped by 4 bases and J by 4 bases; unmatched bases: 7. The DNA of the CDR3 is TGCAGCGTTGGGAAAGGACAGGGGTCCACTGAAGCTTTCTTT. It encodes CSVGKGQGSTEAFF.

This clone has a handful of counts. The genes are TRBV7-9 and TRBJ2-7, with no clear D. The CDR3 contains 12 residues. V gave up 3 bases and J gave up 3 bases, with 6 bases separating them. Germline V CDR1 and CDR2: SEHNR, FQNEAQ (reference sequence). CDR3 in DNA: TGTGCCAGCAGCTTGGTCGGCTACGAGCAGTACTTC. Translated, it gives CASSLVGYEQYF.

The chain recombines TRBV29-1 with TRBJ2-1; 13 positions match TRBD2. V shed 6 bases and J 7 bases; nucleotides not matched to a gene: 6. The CDR3 loop spans 14 amino acids. CDR1 is SQVTM, CDR2 ANQGSEA, per germline. CDR3 nucleotide sequence: TGCAGCGTGGTACTAGCGGGGGGGCGAAATGAGCAGTTCTTC. Its translation: CSVVLAGGRNEQFF.

With respect to this clone: The CDR3 ends on some other residue instead of the conserved phenylalanine or tryptophan, so this is likely a read error. The chain carries TRBV30 and TRBJ1-2, with D maybe TRBD1 (6 bases). The germline gives CDR1 GTSNPN, CDR2 SVGIG (reference sequence). The V end lost 8 bases, the J end lost 8 bases, and 15 bases lay between the germline ends. The CDR3 has 11 amino acids. The CDR3 here is CARGASGGYTL. CDR3 nucleotide sequence: TGTGCCAGGGGGGCGTCGGGGGGCTACACCCTC.